This is a list of T cell receptor beta chains from one sample in a study of cytomegalovirus exposure and HLA in healthy donors. Only in-frame clones appear in the TCRdb table, and some are missing; sequencing was by immunoSEQ multiplex PCR. This table has about 180,000 clones, about 73% appearing once. The sequenced sample consisted of PBMCs. These receptor sequences come from a woman between 45 and 65 years old in good health and CMV-seropositive. The CDR3 runs from the conserved cysteine through the conserved F or W.

v_gene | CDR3aa
TRBV6-1 | CASSEAGTWAYTF
TRBV2 | CASKSDRAIDYTF
TRBV5-1 | CASSPFSGGASKTQYF
TRBV6-5 | CASTPRDHQPQHF
TRBV29-1 | CSAVPGLGNNEQFF
TRBV2 | CASRFSGGYNEQFF
TRBV18 | CASSGDSPSSYNSPLHF
TRBV30 | CAAGEQMGSNQPQHF
TRBV14 | CASSPRQGREKLFF
TRBV5-4 | CASSLDRSSYEQYF
TRBV6-1 | CASRLTGGRYGYTF
TRBV9 | CASSAGTGVWGQETQYF
TRBV4-1 | CASSSRGQPWIIGF
TRBV6-1 | CASSEWGEATNEKLFF
TRBV6-5 | CASSYSGRGYEQYF
TRBV19 | CASRDGILNQPQHF
TRBV7-3 | CASSTPTGGMTGELFF
TRBV9 | CASSPGQSASPLHF
TRBV7-3 | CASSLRGLAGYNEQFF
TRBV4-1 | CASSQDAHSTEAFF
TRBV6-4 | CASSDTSGGAEEQFF
TRBV6-4 | CASTGGSTEAFF
TRBV5-4 | CASSSETSGGKYNEQFF
TRBV13 | CASSLGSPGIYEQYF
TRBV7-6 | CASSLGPTGGSHTGELFF
TRBV5-5 | CASTRLAGGEQFF
TRBV25-1 | CASSGSRGGLGNEQFF
TRBV6-1 | CASRWDRSNTEAFF
TRBV19 | CASSPARTPWGYNEQFF
TRBV30 | CAWSPFRGRKVEQYF
TRBV27 | CASRLQGKESPLHF
TRBV12-5 | CASGLVLGRDGNQPQHF
TRBV11-2 | CASSLGARGEQFF
TRBV6-1 | CASRGTGGSNQPQHF
TRBV20-1 | CSALYNEQFF
TRBV5-1 | CASSLSRTGLNTGELFF
TRBV6-5 | CAISDRDNSNGYTF
TRBV2 | CASSEWAVYGYTF
TRBV7-3 | CASSVGGGTDTQYF
TRBV5-1 | CASSFTELSYGQYF
TRBV5-5 | CASSWQSSEAFF
TRBV6-1 | CASSGTGGNEQYF
TRBV15 | CATSRAQGLLYEQYF
TRBV7-7 | CASSAQQGSEAFF
TRBV19 | CASRGQATATNEKLFF
TRBV7-9 | CASSLASTGTSGYNEQFF
TRBV5-1 | CASSPGQGAMNTEAFF
TRBV19 | CASSIVTAQPQHF
TRBV6-1 | CASNGGTGETQYF
TRBV19 | CASSPERGGSNQPQHF
TRBV30 | CAWSYGGERSEAFF
TRBV29-1 | CSVGDRGRYGYTF